This TCR beta chain was retrieved from a study of cytomegalovirus exposure and HLA in healthy donors. TCRdb's copy holds only in-frame clones and misses some; the assay was immunoSEQ multiplex PCR. This sample has 190,000 or so clones, with 65% to 85% found just once. The sequenced material came from PBMCs. The TCR was taken from a woman aged 18-29 years in good health and CMV-seropositive.

CDR3 DNA sequence: TGTGCTAGTGGTTTGGGGGACAGTACTAATGAAAAACTGTTTTTT. Amino acids: CASGLGDSTNEKLFF. The chain carries TRBV12-5 and TRBJ1-4, with 7 nucleotides matching TRBD1. CDR1 is LGHNT and CDR2 is FRNRAP in the germline V gene. This CDR3 has 15 residues. The J segment lost 2 bases and the V segment lost 1 base, leaving 1 base of the junction unmatched.